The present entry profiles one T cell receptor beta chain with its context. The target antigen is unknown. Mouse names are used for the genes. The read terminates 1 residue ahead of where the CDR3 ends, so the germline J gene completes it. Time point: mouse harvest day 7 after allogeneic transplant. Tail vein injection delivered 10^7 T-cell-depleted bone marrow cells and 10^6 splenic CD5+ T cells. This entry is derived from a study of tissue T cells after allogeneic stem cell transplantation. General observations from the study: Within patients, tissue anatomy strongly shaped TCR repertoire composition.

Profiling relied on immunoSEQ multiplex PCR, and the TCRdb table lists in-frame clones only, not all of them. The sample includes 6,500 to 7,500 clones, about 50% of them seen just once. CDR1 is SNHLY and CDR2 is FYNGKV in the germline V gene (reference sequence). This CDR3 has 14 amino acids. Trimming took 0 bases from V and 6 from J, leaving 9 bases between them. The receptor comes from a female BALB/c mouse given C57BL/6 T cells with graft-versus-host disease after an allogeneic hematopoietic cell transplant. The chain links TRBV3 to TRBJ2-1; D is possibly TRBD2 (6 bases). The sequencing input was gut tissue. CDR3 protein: CASSLAGGGAEQFF. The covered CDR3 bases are TGTGCCAGCAGCTTAGCTGGGGGAGGTGCTGAGCAGTTC.